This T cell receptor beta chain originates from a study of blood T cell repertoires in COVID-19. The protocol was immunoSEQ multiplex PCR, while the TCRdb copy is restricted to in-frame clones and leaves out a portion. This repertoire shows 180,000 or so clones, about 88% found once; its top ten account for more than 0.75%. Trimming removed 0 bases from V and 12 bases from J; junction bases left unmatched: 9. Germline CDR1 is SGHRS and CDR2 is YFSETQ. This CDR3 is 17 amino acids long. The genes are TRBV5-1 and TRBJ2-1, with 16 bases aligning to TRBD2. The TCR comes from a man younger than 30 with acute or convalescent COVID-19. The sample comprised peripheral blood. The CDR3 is CASSLVGTSGGAVVQFF. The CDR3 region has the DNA TGCGCCAGCAGCTTGGTAGGGACTAGCGGGGGGGCTGTGGTGCAGTTCTTC.